A selection of T cell receptor beta chains follows, all from one sample in a study of blood T cells in healthy people across ages. TCRdb independently ran MiXCR on the 5' RACE reads; one entry per CDR3 protein. This sample has approximately 1.5 million distinct CDR3 sequences, with about 42% found just once. Source material: blood. All receptors derive from a young woman in good health. Each CDR3 is given with its conserved first and last residue. D genes are given only for firm matches. Part of the rows lack a size; the others show once, few, many or a class for expanded clones.

>TRBD2|TRBV6-2/TRBV6-3|-|TRBJ2-1
CASSYSNAGGEQFF
TGTGCCAGCAGTTACTCGAATGCGGGAGGTGAGCAGTTCTTC
>-|TRBV20-1|-|TRBJ2-7
CSAFGGSSYNEQYF
TGCAGTGCTTTTGGGGGATCCTCCTACAATGAGCAGTACTTC
>-|TRBV12-3/TRBV12-4|once|TRBJ1-6
CASSVSFGTPLHF
TGTGCCAGCAGTGTATCCTTTGGGACACCCCTCCACTTT
>TRBD2|TRBV5-1|-|TRBJ2-7
CASSRGLRDYEQYF
TGCGCCAGCAGCAGGGGACTACGGGACTACGAGCAGTACTTC
>-|TRBV25-1|few|TRBJ1-6
CASSEDVITKDSPLHF
TGTGCCAGCAGTGAAGACGTAATCACTAAGGATTCACCCCTCCACTTT
>-|TRBV15|-|TRBJ2-7
CATSRNPTGKSYEQYF
TGTGCCACCAGCAGGAACCCCACAGGGAAGTCCTACGAGCAGTACTTC
>-|TRBV7-2|-|TRBJ2-1
CASLRDFEQFF
TGTGCCAGCCTTCGAGACTTTGAGCAGTTCTTC
>-|TRBV30|few|TRBJ1-2
CAWSVGKVYGYTF
TGTGCCTGGAGTGTCGGCAAGGTCTATGGCTACACCTTC
>-|TRBV6-2/TRBV6-3|-|TRBJ1-5
CASRRQGSGYQPQHF
TGTGCCAGCAGAAGACAAGGGTCTGGTTATCAGCCCCAGCATTTT
>-|TRBV15|-|TRBJ2-1
CATSRAGSSYNEQFF
TGTGCCACCAGCAGAGCAGGGAGCTCCTACAATGAGCAGTTCTTC
>-|TRBV7-2|few|TRBJ2-3
CASSLARTRGTDTQYF
TGTGCCAGCAGCTTAGCACGGACCCGCGGCACAGATACGCAGTATTTT
>TRBD2|TRBV6-2/TRBV6-3|-|TRBJ2-3
CASSTHPGTSGHTDTQYF
TGTGCCAGCAGTACACACCCTGGGACTAGCGGACACACAGATACGCAGTATTTT
>TRBD1|TRBV29-1|-|TRBJ2-3
CSVEEGQGTDTQYF
TGCAGCGTTGAAGAGGGACAGGGAACGGATACGCAGTATTTT
>-|TRBV7-8|-|TRBJ2-1
CASRYVGLARDEQFF
TGTGCCAGCAGATATGTAGGGCTGGCCCGCGATGAGCAGTTCTTC
>TRBD1|TRBV9|few|TRBJ2-1
CASSARDSRYNEQFF
TGTGCCAGCAGCGCCCGGGACAGTAGGTACAATGAGCAGTTCTTC
>TRBD2|TRBV4-1|-|TRBJ2-3
CASSQERLAGDTDTQYF
TGCGCCAGCAGCCAAGAGCGACTAGCGGGGGACACAGATACGCAGTATTTT
>-|TRBV7-6|few|TRBJ1-1
CASSLEADMNTEAFF
TGTGCCAGCAGCTTAGAGGCGGACATGAACACTGAAGCTTTCTTT
>-|TRBV15|-|TRBJ2-2
CATSGNPKRGTGELFF
TGTGCCACCAGCGGTAATCCTAAACGGGGTACCGGGGAGCTGTTTTTT
>TRBD1|TRBV11-2|few|TRBJ2-7
CASSLGGTGHYEQYF
TGTGCCAGCAGCTTAGGTGGGACAGGACACTACGAGCAGTACTTC
>-|TRBV20-1|-|TRBJ1-1
CSATGGQNTEAFF
TGCAGTGCCACCGGGGGACAGAACACTGAAGCTTTCTTT
>-|TRBV7-9|-|TRBJ2-7
CASSPRTPKKDEQYF
TGTGCCAGCAGCCCGAGGACACCCAAGAAGGATGAGCAGTACTTC
>-|TRBV11-1|-|TRBJ1-1
CASSFLLFTGAFF
TGTGCCAGCAGCTTCCTGTTATTTACCGGGGCTTTCTTT
>TRBD2|TRBV12-3/TRBV12-4|-|TRBJ2-5
CASRAGAAETQYF
TGTGCCAGCAGAGCGGGGGCGGCGGAGACCCAGTACTTC